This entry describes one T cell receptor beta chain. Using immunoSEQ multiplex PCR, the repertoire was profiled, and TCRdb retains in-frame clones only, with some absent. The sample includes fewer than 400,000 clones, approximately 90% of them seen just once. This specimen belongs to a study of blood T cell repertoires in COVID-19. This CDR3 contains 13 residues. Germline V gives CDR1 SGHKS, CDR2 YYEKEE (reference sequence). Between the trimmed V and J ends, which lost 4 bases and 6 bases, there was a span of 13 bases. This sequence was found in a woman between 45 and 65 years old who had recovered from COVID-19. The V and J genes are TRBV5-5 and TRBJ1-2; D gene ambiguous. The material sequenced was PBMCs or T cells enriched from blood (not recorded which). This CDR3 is CASSPTPADGYTF. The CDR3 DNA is TGTGCCAGCAGCCCGACTCCTGCGGATGGCTACACCTTC.